This T cell receptor (beta chain) originates from a study of blood T cell repertoires in COVID-19. As for the study in general: Italy, Spain and the United States were the sources of the convalescent and acute COVID-19 samples. Sources were T cells, B-cell-depleted T cells, or PBMCs; the material itself was cDNA or gDNA.

In the original processing: Reference gene primers were amplified, and this amplification served to estimate nucleated cell counts. Sequencing was performed with immunoSEQ multiplex PCR; in TCRdb, only in-frame clones are kept and a portion is missing. The V and J calls and clone size were taken over from that table, and D and trimming were inferred from the DNA. The sample includes more than 100,000 clones, around 87% of them seen just once. The receptor comes from a man aged 65 to 79 with active COVID-19. The specimen sequenced was peripheral blood.

CDR3 DNA: TGCGCCAGCAGCTGGAGCGACCCCGAGGATACGCAGTATTTT. As protein: CASSWSDPEDTQYF. The V and J genes are TRBV5-1 and TRBJ2-3; the D is unclear. Germline values: CDR1 SGHRS, CDR2 YFSETQ. V was shortened by 3 bases and J by 6 bases, with 14 bases between the two germline ends. The length of the CDR3 is 14 residues.